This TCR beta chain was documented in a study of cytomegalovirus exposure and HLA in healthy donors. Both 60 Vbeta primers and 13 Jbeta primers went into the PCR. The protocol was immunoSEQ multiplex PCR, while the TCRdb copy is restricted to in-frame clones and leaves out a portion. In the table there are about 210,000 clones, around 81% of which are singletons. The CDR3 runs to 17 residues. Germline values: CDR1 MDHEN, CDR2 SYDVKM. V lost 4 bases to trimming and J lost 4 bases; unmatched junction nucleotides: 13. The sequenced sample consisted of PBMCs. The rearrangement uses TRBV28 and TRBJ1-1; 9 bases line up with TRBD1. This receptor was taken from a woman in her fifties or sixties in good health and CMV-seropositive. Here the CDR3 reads CASSSPALTGGVTEAFF. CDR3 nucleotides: TGTGCCAGCAGTTCCCCGGCTCTGACAGGGGGTGTCACTGAAGCTTTCTTT.